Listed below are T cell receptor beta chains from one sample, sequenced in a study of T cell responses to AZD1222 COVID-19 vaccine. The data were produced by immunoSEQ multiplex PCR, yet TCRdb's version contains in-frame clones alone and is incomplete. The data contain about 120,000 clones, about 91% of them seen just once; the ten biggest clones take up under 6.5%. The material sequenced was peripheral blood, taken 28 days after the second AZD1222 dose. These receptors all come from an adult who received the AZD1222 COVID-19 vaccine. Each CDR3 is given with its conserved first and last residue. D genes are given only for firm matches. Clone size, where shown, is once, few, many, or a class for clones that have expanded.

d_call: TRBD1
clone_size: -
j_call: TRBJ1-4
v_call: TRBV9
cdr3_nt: TGTGCCAGCAGCACTTCGTGGGGGACAGGGTCCGCAACTAATGAAAAACTGTTTTTT
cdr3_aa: CASSTSWGTGSATNEKLFF

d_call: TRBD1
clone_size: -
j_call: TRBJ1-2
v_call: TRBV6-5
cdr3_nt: TGTGCCAGCAGGGGGACAGGGGGCTCTAACTATGGCTACACCTTC
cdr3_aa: CASRGTGGSNYGYTF

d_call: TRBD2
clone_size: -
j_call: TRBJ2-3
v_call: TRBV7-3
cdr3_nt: TGTGCCAGCAGCTCCGAGCGGGGTACAGATACGCAGTATTTT
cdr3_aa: CASSSERGTDTQYF

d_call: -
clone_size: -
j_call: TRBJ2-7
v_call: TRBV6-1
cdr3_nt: TGTGCCAGCAGTGATGCGGGATACGAGCAGTACTTC
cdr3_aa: CASSDAGYEQYF

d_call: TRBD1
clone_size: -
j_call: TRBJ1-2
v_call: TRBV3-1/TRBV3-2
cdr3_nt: TGTGCCAGCAGCCAAGCTGGGACAGGGTATGGCTACACCTTC
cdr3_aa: CASSQAGTGYGYTF

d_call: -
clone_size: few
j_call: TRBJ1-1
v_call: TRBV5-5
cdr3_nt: TGTGCCAGCAGCTTGAGGTTGGGAACTGAAGCTTTCTTT
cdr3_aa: CASSLRLGTEAFF

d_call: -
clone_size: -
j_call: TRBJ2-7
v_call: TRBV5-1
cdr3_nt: TGCGCCAGCAGCTCGTACATCACCTACGAGCAGTACTTC
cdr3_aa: CASSSYITYEQYF

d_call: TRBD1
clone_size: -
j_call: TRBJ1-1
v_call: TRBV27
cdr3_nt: TGTGCCAGCAGCAGGGGCCGACAGGGGGACACTGAAGCTTTCTTT
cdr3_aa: CASSRGRQGDTEAFF

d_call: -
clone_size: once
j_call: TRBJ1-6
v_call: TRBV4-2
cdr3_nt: TGTGCCAGCAGCCAAGATAGGATCGGGGAATCACCCCTCCACTTT
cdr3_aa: CASSQDRIGESPLHF

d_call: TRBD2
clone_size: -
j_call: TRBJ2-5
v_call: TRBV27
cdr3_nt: TGTGCCAGCAGTTTTCGACTAGCGGGGGAGGAGACCCAGTACTTC
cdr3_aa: CASSFRLAGEETQYF

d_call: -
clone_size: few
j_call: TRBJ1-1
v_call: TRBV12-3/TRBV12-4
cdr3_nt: TGTGCCAGCAGTTTAGCGCTCCGGTCTGAAGCTTTCTTT
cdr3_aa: CASSLALRSEAFF

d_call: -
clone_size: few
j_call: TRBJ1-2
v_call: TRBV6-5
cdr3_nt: TGTGCCAGCAGTTTGAACAGGGAAGCTAACTATGGCTACACCTTC
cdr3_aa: CASSLNREANYGYTF

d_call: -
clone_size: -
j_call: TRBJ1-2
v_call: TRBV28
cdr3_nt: TGTGCCAGCAGTCAATATGACAAATACCTGGGTGGCTACACCTTC
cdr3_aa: CASSQYDKYLGGYTF

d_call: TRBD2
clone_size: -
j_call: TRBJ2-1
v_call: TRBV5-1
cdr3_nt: TGCGCCAGCAGTTCCGGGACTAGCAAGCTCGATGAGCAGTTCTTC
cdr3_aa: CASSSGTSKLDEQFF

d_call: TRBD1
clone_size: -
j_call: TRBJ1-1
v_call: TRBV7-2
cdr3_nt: TGTGCCAGCAGCTCAGGGACAGGAAACACTGAAGCTTTCTTT
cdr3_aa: CASSSGTGNTEAFF

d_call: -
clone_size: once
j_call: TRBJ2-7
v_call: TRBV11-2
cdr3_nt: TGTGCCAGCAGCTTATTTCCCCGGCCGGGCTACGAGCAGTACTTC
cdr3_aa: CASSLFPRPGYEQYF

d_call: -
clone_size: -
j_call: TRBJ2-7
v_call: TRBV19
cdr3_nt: TGTGCCAGTAGCGAGGGGACATCCGAGCAGTACTTC
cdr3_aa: CASSEGTSEQYF

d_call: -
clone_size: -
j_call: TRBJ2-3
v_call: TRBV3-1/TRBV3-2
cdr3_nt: TGTGCCAGCAGCCAGGACCCACAGGGAAGGGGGACAGATACGCAGTATTTT
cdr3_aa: CASSQDPQGRGTDTQYF

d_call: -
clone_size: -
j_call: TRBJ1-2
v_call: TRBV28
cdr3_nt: TGTGCCAGCAGCTGGGCAGCCTATGGCTACACCTTC
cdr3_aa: CASSWAAYGYTF